This is a list of T cell receptor beta chains from one sample in a study of blood T cell repertoires in COVID-19. Sequenced by immunoSEQ multiplex PCR; TCRdb stores in-frame clones only, minus some. The sample lists more than 150,000 clones, roughly 83% occurring once. The sample taken for sequencing was peripheral blood. Receptors were obtained from a man aged 18 to 29 with active or convalescent COVID-19. CDR3s include the opening cysteine and the closing phenylalanine or tryptophan. D genes are given only for firm matches. Not all rows give a size; the values are once, few, many and, for expanded clones, a class.

length,J,V,D,size,DNA,CDR3
17,TRBJ2-7,TRBV7-7,TRBD2,-,TGTGCCAGCAGCTTAGCGCAGTACGGGACTAGCCGCTACGAGCAGTACTTC,CASSLAQYGTSRYEQYF
18,TRBJ1-6,TRBV5-8,-,-,TGTGCCAGCAGCTCTCTTGGGACGGGAGCCCCTAATAATTCACCCCTCCACTTT,CASSSLGTGAPNNSPLHF
14,TRBJ1-3,TRBV28,-,-,TGTGCCAGCAGTTTAGCGCTCGGTGGAAACACCATATATTTT,CASSLALGGNTIYF
14,TRBJ1-1,TRBV4-1,TRBD1,once,TGCGCCAGCAGCCGAACCCAGGGGGCGTCCGAAGCTTTCTTT,CASSRTQGASEAFF
14,TRBJ1-3,TRBV5-4,TRBD1,-,TGTGCCAGCAGCCCAGGGGGTATTGGAAACACCATATATTTT,CASSPGGIGNTIYF
17,TRBJ2-2,TRBV5-1,TRBD1,-,TGCGCCAGCAGCTGGGAACAGGGGAAGGGTAACACCGGGGAGCTGTTTTTT,CASSWEQGKGNTGELFF
14,TRBJ1-6,TRBV14,-,-,TGTGCCAGCAGCCCGCGGGTCGGGGGTTCACCCCTCCACTTT,CASSPRVGGSPLHF
15,TRBJ1-3,TRBV18,-,-,TGTGCCAGCTCACCCAAGCATAGCTCTGGAAACACCATATATTTT,CASSPKHSSGNTIYF
18,TRBJ2-5,TRBV29-1,TRBD2,-,TGCAGCGTTTTGGGACTAGCGGGGGGGCACGTGAGCCAAGAGACCCAGTACTTC,CSVLGLAGGHVSQETQYF
13,TRBJ2-1,TRBV7-2,-,-,TGTGCCAGCAGCTTAACCCAATCGCGGGCGCAGTTCTTC,CASSLTQSRAQFF
14,TRBJ1-4,TRBV18,TRBD1,-,TGTGCCAGCTCACGGGGACAGCTCAATGAAAAACTGTTTTTT,CASSRGQLNEKLFF
15,TRBJ1-2,TRBV5-1,TRBD1,-,TGCGCCAGCAGCCAGGGGGCAGGGACTAACTATGGCTACACCTTC,CASSQGAGTNYGYTF
14,TRBJ2-3,TRBV21-1,-,few,TGTGCCGGTCCGGGACAGGGGCGCACAGATACGCAGTATTTT,CAGPGQGRTDTQYF
15,TRBJ2-5,TRBV7-9,-,-,TGTGCCAGCAGCTTAGGAGGAGGGAACCAAGAGACCCAGTACTTC,CASSLGGGNQETQYF
14,TRBJ1-5,TRBV4-1,-,-,TGCGCCAGCAGCCAAGATTATAGCAATCAGCCCCAGCATTTT,CASSQDYSNQPQHF
14,TRBJ1-2,TRBV5-1,TRBD1,once,TGCGCCAGCAGCAGCGGGACAGGGGTCTATGGCTACACCTTC,CASSSGTGVYGYTF
15,TRBJ2-1,TRBV6-5,-,once,TGTGCCAGCAGTTACTCGACCACTAGCAAAAATGAGCAGTTCTTC,CASSYSTTSKNEQFF